These 31 T cell receptor beta chains originate from one sample sequenced in a study of blood T cell repertoires in COVID-19. The assay was immunoSEQ multiplex PCR, and TCRdb's table has in-frame clones only and misses some. This table holds 300,000 to 400,000 clones, approximately 90% found once. Sequencing was carried out using peripheral blood. Receptors were obtained from a woman aged 25 to 39 with COVID-19, enrolled during active disease.

The chain has TRBV2 and TRBJ2-2; D is possibly TRBD2 (5 bases). V was trimmed by 7 bases and J by 2 bases, leaving 11 bases between them. The CDR3 runs 14 residues. Germline V gives CDR1 SNHLY, CDR2 FYNNEI. The CDR3 bases are TGTGCCAGCACCGAGGGTAGAAACACCGGGGAGCTGTTTTTT. Translated, it gives CASTEGRNTGELFF.

This chain joins TRBV14 and TRBJ1-6, with 9 bases aligning to TRBD1. Germline CDR1 and CDR2: SGHDN and FVKESK. The CDR3 runs to 13 residues. V lost 3 bases, J lost 13 bases, and 4 bases stayed unmatched. CDR3 DNA sequence: TGTGCCAGCAGCCAGGGACAGGGAACCCCCCTCCACTTT. It yields the protein CASSQGQGTPLHF.

CDR3 nucleotides: TGTGCCAGCAGCCTGGCAGGTCGGGGTTCACCCCTCCACTTT. It codes for CASSLAGRGSPLHF. The chain carries TRBV11-3 and TRBJ1-6; D gene unclear. Germline CDR1 SGHNT, CDR2 YENEEA. Between the trimmed V and J ends, which lost 5 bases and 9 bases, there was a span of 14 bases. The CDR3 has 14 residues.

In DNA, the CDR3 is TGTGCCAGCAGTCAACAGGGAAGGCAGCCCCAGCATTTT. Amino acids: CASSQQGRQPQHF. The chain has TRBV2 and TRBJ1-5; D possibly corresponds to TRBD1 (6 bases). The CDR3 runs to 13 residues. Between the trimmed V and J ends, which lost 5 bases and 7 bases, there was a span of 12 bases. The germline V gene has CDR1 SNHLY and CDR2 FYNNEI.

The CDR3 loop is CASSFPTSGGAYEQFF. The CDR3 nucleotides read TGTGCCAGCAGTTTCCCCACTAGCGGGGGGGCGTATGAGCAGTTCTTC. V gene TRBV6-2 or TRBV6-3 combines with J gene TRBJ2-1, with TRBD2 identical over 13 bases. CDR1 and CDR2 from the germline V gene are MNHEY and SVGEGT. The J segment lost 8 bases and the V segment lost 4 bases, leaving 8 bases of the junction unmatched. The CDR3 has 16 residues.

The chain recombines TRBV2 with TRBJ2-2; 7 positions match TRBD1. Germline V gene data show CDR1 as SNHLY and CDR2 as FYNNEI. The V segment lost 7 bases and the J segment 6 bases; nucleotides outside the gene matches: 8. The CDR3 loop spans 14 amino acids. This CDR3 reads CASIETGIPGELFF. For the CDR3, the DNA is TGTGCCAGCATTGAGACAGGGATCCCCGGGGAGCTGTTTTTT.

The J gene is TRBJ2-1, the V gene TRBV10-2; 7 nucleotides line up with TRBD1. The CDR3 contains 16 residues. CDR1 is WSHSY, CDR2 SAAADI, per germline. V shed 7 bases and J 3 bases; nucleotides not matched to a gene: 12. The CDR3: CASTGSGTVNYNEQFF. CDR3 DNA: TGCGCCAGCACCGGATCAGGGACAGTGAACTACAATGAGCAGTTCTTC.

The chain employs TRBV3-1 (or the pseudogene TRBV3-2) and TRBJ2-3; 9 positions match TRBD2. CDR3 length: 16 amino acids. Germline CDR1 LGHDT, CDR2 YNNKEL (reference sequence). Losses at the gene ends were 4 bases for V and 5 bases for J; bases not matched to a gene: 10. The CDR3 DNA reads TGTGCCAGCAGCCCCGGGGGGAGCGGGGGGATAGATACGCAGTATTTT. It encodes CASSPGGSGGIDTQYF.

This clone was detected ten times or more. The identical CDR3 is also encoded by other nucleotide sequences in the sample. The chain combines TRBV6-1 with TRBJ2-7, with 11 bases lining up with TRBD2. The CDR3 length is 15 residues. V was clipped by 3 bases and J by 4 bases; unmatched bases: 5. The V gene's germline CDR1 is MNHNS and CDR2 SASEGT. Here the CDR3 reads CASSEATSGGYEQYF. Written as DNA, the CDR3 is TGTGCCAGCAGTGAGGCTACTAGCGGGGGTTACGAGCAGTACTTC.

The CDR3 reads CASSPGAGGQRSYEQYF. CDR3 coding DNA: TGTGCCAGCAGCCCCGGAGCGGGGGGTCAGAGGTCCTACGAGCAGTACTTC. The rearrangement links TRBV7-9 to TRBJ2-7; the match to TRBD2 covers 9 bases. Trimming at V came to 5 bases and at J to 1 base, leaving 12 bases not matched to a gene. CDR3 size: 17 residues. CDR1 is SEHNR, CDR2 FQNEAQ, per germline (reference sequence).

In DNA, the CDR3 is TGTGCCAGCAGCGGGGGGTACAGAGCTAACTATGGCTACACCTTC. Amino acid sequence: CASSGGYRANYGYTF. The V call is TRBV11-2, the J call TRBJ1-2; D may be TRBD1 (5 bases). The germline V gene encodes CDR1 SGHAT and CDR2 FQNNGV. There are 15 residues in the CDR3. Trimming stripped 5 bases from V and 0 bases from J, with 13 bases between.

V is TRBV6-5 and J is TRBJ2-5, with no clear D. Germline lookup yields CDR1 MNHEY and CDR2 SVGAGI. Trimming took off 0 bases at V and 5 bases at J, with 7 bases between the two ends. There are 13 residues in the CDR3. The CDR3 nucleotides are TGTGCCAGCAGTTACTCTGTCCAGGAGACCCAGTACTTC. It encodes CASSYSVQETQYF.

The V call is TRBV7-2, the J call TRBJ2-4; 7 nucleotides line up with TRBD1. The ends lost 5 bases at V and 0 bases at J; junction bases unmatched: 10. CDR3 length: 17 amino acids. CDR1 and CDR2 from the germline V gene are SGHTA and FQGNSA. The CDR3 sequence: CASSKGGIDLAKNIQYF. In nucleotides, the CDR3 is TGTGCCAGCAGCAAAGGGGGCATCGACCTAGCCAAAAACATTCAGTACTTC.

The chain joins TRBV5-1 to TRBJ1-1, with no clear D. In germline, CDR1 is SGHRS, CDR2 YFSETQ. With 0 bases removed from V and 0 bases from J, the gap between germline ends came to 9 bases. CDR3 length equals 15 residues. This CDR3 is CASSLAGLLNTEAFF. The CDR3 nucleotides read TGCGCCAGCAGCTTGGCGGGGTTACTGAACACTGAAGCTTTCTTT.

The genes are TRBV6-6 and TRBJ2-5; 9 bases fit TRBD2. The germline CDR1 and CDR2 sequences are MNHNY and SVGAGI (reference sequence). V lost 0 bases to trimming and J lost 3 bases; unmatched junction nucleotides: 2. This CDR3 has 15 residues. The chain's CDR3 is CASSYSERGEETQYF. Here the CDR3 DNA reads TGTGCCAGCAGTTACTCAGAGCGGGGGGAAGAGACCCAGTACTTC.

The chain links TRBV2 to TRBJ2-1, with TRBD2 matching over 14 bases. Trimming removed 6 bases from V and 9 bases from J; junction bases left unmatched: 10. The CDR3 runs to 16 residues. Germline CDR1 and CDR2: SNHLY and FYNNEI. The CDR3 is CASRALGLAGESEQFF. In DNA, the CDR3 is TGTGCCAGCAGGGCGCTGGGACTAGCGGGGGAGAGTGAGCAGTTCTTC.

J is TRBJ2-1 and V is TRBV18; D remains ambiguous. Germline V CDR1 and CDR2: KGHSH, LQKENI. V gave up 2 bases and J gave up 7 bases, with 9 bases separating them. CDR3 length equals 13 residues. The CDR3 is CASSPGVRNEQFF. In DNA form, the CDR3 reads TGTGCCAGCTCACCAGGAGTCCGAAATGAGCAGTTCTTC.

The rearrangement joins TRBV6-2 or TRBV6-3 to TRBJ2-7, with D perhaps TRBD1 (6 bases). CDR1 is MNHEY, CDR2 SVGEGT, per germline. Trimming removed 5 bases at V and 3 bases at J, with 8 bases between. The CDR3 is 12 residues long. Here the CDR3 DNA reads TGTGCCAGCAGTATAGGGGGCTACGAGCAGTACTTC. Protein: CASSIGGYEQYF.

V usage is TRBV7-8 and J usage is TRBJ2-1; D perhaps matches TRBD1 (6 bases). The CDR3 is made up of 15 amino acids. The V gene lost 1 base and the J gene lost 6 bases, with 13 bases spanning the gap. Germline lookup yields CDR1 SGHVS and CDR2 FQNEAQ. This chain's CDR3 is CASSLVRGTGNEQFF. The DNA of the CDR3 is TGTGCCAGCAGCTTAGTAAGGGGGACCGGCAATGAGCAGTTCTTC. The whole variable domain, filled in from reference TRBV7-8 and TRBJ2-1, reads GAGVSQSPRYKVAKRGQDVALRCDPISGHVSLFWYQQALGQGPEFLTYFQNEAQLDKSGLPSDRFFAERPEGSVSTLKIQRTQQEDSAVYLCASSLVRGTGNEQFFGPGTRLTVL.

V and J are TRBV24-1 and TRBJ1-5; 9 bases match TRBD1. The CDR3 consists of 15 residues. V gave up 5 bases and J gave up 4 bases; unmatched junction bases: 5. Germline values: CDR1 KGHDR, CDR2 SFDVKD. CDR3 DNA sequence: TGTGCCACCAGTGGACAGGGGGAGGGAAATCAGCCCCAGCATTTT. Translated, it gives CATSGQGEGNQPQHF.

The V call is TRBV13, the J call TRBJ2-1; 9 positions match TRBD2. Germline V gene sequence: CDR1 PRHDT, CDR2 FYEKMQ (reference sequence). The CDR3 loop spans 17 amino acids. V was clipped by 1 base and J by 6 bases; unmatched bases: 10. In DNA, the CDR3 is TGTGCCAGCAGCTTAGTTTACGGCGGGGGGGCCTTCAATGAGCAGTTCTTC. It yields the protein CASSLVYGGGAFNEQFF.

The chain employs TRBV2 and TRBJ1-1; 7 bases match TRBD1. Per the germline V gene, CDR1 is SNHLY and CDR2 is FYNNEI. V was pared by 6 bases and J by 4 bases, with 11 bases of the junction left unmatched. The CDR3 sequence is 15 residues long. This CDR3 reads CASSTTGAVGTEAFF. For the CDR3, the DNA is TGTGCCAGCAGCACCACAGGGGCCGTAGGCACTGAAGCTTTCTTT. Filled out from reference TRBV2 and TRBJ1-1, the complete variable domain reads EPEVTQTPSHQVTQMGQEVILRCVPISNHLYFYWYRQILGQKVEFLVSFYNNEISEKSEIFDDQFSVERPDGSNFTLKIRSTKLEDSAMYFCASSTTGAVGTEAFFGQGTRLTVV.

This chain uses TRBV9 with TRBJ1-6, with 9 bases fitting TRBD1. J gave up 9 bases and V 5 bases, and 9 bases lay outside the gene matches. This CDR3 is built from 15 residues. The germline V gene encodes CDR1 SGDLS and CDR2 YYNGEE. CDR3 residues: CASSPGTGLVSPLHF. The CDR3 DNA reads TGTGCCAGCAGTCCTGGGACAGGGTTGGTTTCACCCCTCCACTTT.

Concerning this clone itself: The same CDR3 can be traced to other DNA sequences in this sample. This chain connects TRBV3-1 (or the pseudogene TRBV3-2) to TRBJ1-1; D possibly corresponds to TRBD1 (5 bases). The CDR3 consists of 13 residues. From germline, CDR1 is LGHDT and CDR2 YNNKEL (reference sequence). V lost 2 bases and J 4 bases, leaving 8 bases between the germline ends. The CDR3 nucleotides are TGTGCCAGCAGCCAAAGGGGCGGCACTGAAGCTTTCTTT. Its translation is CASSQRGGTEAFF.

The CDR3 region is CASSRGDNEQFF. The CDR3 region has the DNA TGTGCCAGCAGCCGTGGAGACAATGAGCAGTTCTTC. The chain has TRBV7-9 and TRBJ2-1; D unresolved. The germline V gene encodes CDR1 SEHNR and CDR2 FQNEAQ (reference sequence). The CDR3 totals 12 residues. V gave up 5 bases and J gave up 5 bases, with 7 bases separating them.

The chain joins TRBV7-2 to TRBJ2-3, with 7 bases lining up with TRBD1. Trimming cost V 0 bases and J 6 bases; bases outside gene matches: 9. Germline-derived CDR1 and CDR2 are SGHTA and FQGNSA. The CDR3 is made up of 16 amino acids. The CDR3 here is CASSLAATGVLDTQYF. The DNA of the CDR3 is TGTGCCAGCAGCTTAGCGGCTACAGGGGTACTGGATACGCAGTATTTT. Drawing the rest from reference TRBV7-2 and TRBJ2-3, the complete variable domain is GAGVSQSPSNKVTEKGKDVELRCDPISGHTALYWYRQSLGQGLEFLIYFQGNSAPDKSGLPSDRFSAERTGGSVSTLTIQRTQQEDSAVYLCASSLAATGVLDTQYFGPGTRLTVL.

A note on this clone: Other DNA sequences within the sample encode an identical CDR3. CDR3 residues: CASSRGHLNTEAFF. The CDR3 DNA reads TGTGCCAGCAGTCGCGGACACCTGAACACTGAAGCTTTCTTT. The genes are TRBV27 and TRBJ1-1; a possible D gene is TRBD1 (5 bases). The CDR3 consists of 14 residues. Germline V gene sequence: CDR1 MNHEY, CDR2 SMNVEV (reference sequence). V was trimmed by 5 bases and J by 0 bases, leaving 10 bases between them.

V gene TRBV11-3 combines with J gene TRBJ1-1; D possibly corresponds to TRBD1 (5 bases). The CDR3 is 16 residues long. The V end lost 4 bases, the J end lost 3 bases, and 18 bases lay between the germline ends. Looked up from germline, CDR1 is SGHNT and CDR2 is YENEEA. The DNA for the CDR3 is TGTGCCAGCAGCTCAGGGCAGGGTAAGGTTTACACTGAAGCTTTCTTT. Its translation: CASSSGQGKVYTEAFF. The whole variable domain, filled in from reference TRBV11-3 and TRBJ1-1, reads EAGVVQSPRYKIIEKKQPVAFWCNPISGHNTLYWYLQNLGQGPELLIRYENEEAVDDSQLPKDRFSAERLKGVDSTLKIQPAELGDSAVYLCASSSGQGKVYTEAFFGQGTRLTVV.

This chain links TRBV6-2 or TRBV6-3 with TRBJ2-7; 10 nucleotides line up with TRBD1. The CDR3 covers 15 residues. Germline V gene sequence: CDR1 MNHEY, CDR2 SVGEGT. J lost 2 bases, V lost 2 bases, and 3 bases had no gene match. The CDR3 loop is CASSYGGTGAYEQYF. For the CDR3, the DNA is TGTGCCAGCAGTTACGGCGGGACAGGGGCCTACGAGCAGTACTTC.

The J gene is TRBJ2-2, the V gene TRBV6-5, with D possibly matching TRBD1 (5 bases). The CDR3 is made up of 15 amino acids. Germline V gene sequence: CDR1 MNHEY, CDR2 SVGAGI. V was cut by 2 bases and J by 10 bases, with 17 bases left in between. The CDR3 sequence: CASSYNRALGEELFF. In nucleotides, the CDR3 is TGTGCCAGCAGTTACAACCGGGCCCTAGGGGAGGAGCTGTTTTTT.

The chain employs TRBV13 and TRBJ1-5; 9 nucleotides match TRBD1. Looked up from germline, CDR1 is PRHDT and CDR2 is FYEKMQ (reference sequence). This CDR3 is built from 15 residues. The V segment lost 3 bases and the J segment 2 bases; nucleotides outside the gene matches: 2. The DNA of the CDR3 is TGTGCCAGCAGCTTGGGACAGGGCGGCAATCAGCCCCAGCATTTT. This codes for CASSLGQGGNQPQHF.